A selection of T cell receptor beta chains follows, all from one sample in a study of sequential checkpoint blockade in melanoma. TCRdb's table, derived via immunoSEQ multiplex PCR, lists solely in-frame clones and lacks some. The table records 1,500 to 2,000 clones, roughly 24% of them present only once. This specimen consisted of tumor tissue (inferred from file names), obtained from a patient given nivolumab and ipilimumab in sequence. Every receptor here comes from a human donor with melanoma. Each CDR3 is given with its conserved first and last residue. The D gene is left open where the match is weak. The size entry is marked missing in some rows and otherwise reads once, few, many or a size class.

abundance	d_gene	v_gene	j_gene	CDR3aa	CDR3nt
NA	TRBD2	TRBV11-3	TRBJ2-3	CASSLEPSGIRWVNTDTQYF	TGTGCCAGCAGCTTAGAGCCTAGCGGGATACGATGGGTTAACACAGATACGCAGTATTTT
medium-sized	NA	TRBV6-8	TRBJ2-7	CASNEDGPHEQYF	TGTGCCAGCAATGAGGACGGGCCGCACGAGCAGTACTTC
NA	TRBD2	TRBV18	TRBJ2-7	CASSPSSGGSYEQYF	TGTGCCAGCTCACCATCATCGGGGGGCTCCTACGAGCAGTACTTC
few	TRBD2	TRBV6-8	TRBJ2-5	CASSYGGTSWETQYF	TGTGCCAGCAGTTACGGGGGGACTAGTTGGGAGACCCAGTACTTC
large	NA	TRBV11-3	TRBJ1-1	CASSFTGFSTNTEAFF	TGTGCCAGCAGCTTCACAGGATTCTCTACGAACACTGAAGCTTTCTTT
few	NA	TRBV30	TRBJ1-1	CAGVKHRRVTEAFF	TGTGCCGGAGTTAAACACCGGCGGGTGACTGAAGCTTTCTTT
large	NA	TRBV9	TRBJ2-2	CASSAGNTGELFF	TGTGCCAGCAGCGCGGGTAACACCGGGGAGCTGTTTTTT
NA	NA	TRBV5-1	TRBJ2-7	CASSFYDPSSYEQYF	TGCGCCAGCAGCTTCTATGACCCCTCCTCCTACGAGCAGTACTTC
NA	NA	TRBV9	TRBJ1-1	CASSERKPNEAFF	TGTGCCAGCAGCGAACGAAAGCCAAATGAAGCTTTCTTT
NA	NA	TRBV19	TRBJ1-6	CASTGSSQSPLHF	TGTGCCAGTACCGGCAGTTCGCAGTCACCCCTCCACTTT
NA	TRBD1	TRBV25-1	TRBJ2-5	CASSGRDRGLGETQYF	TGTGCCAGCAGCGGACGGGACAGGGGTCTGGGGGAGACCCAGTACTTC
medium-sized	NA	TRBV11-3	TRBJ1-3	CASSQVSGAGSGNTIYF	TGTGCCAGCAGCCAGGTTTCCGGTGCGGGCTCTGGAAACACCATATATTTT
NA	NA	TRBV25-1	TRBJ2-7	CASSLSSYEQYF	TGTGCCAGCAGCCTGTCGAGCTACGAGCAGTACTTC
NA	TRBD2	TRBV30	TRBJ2-7	CAWSDGRFYEQYF	TGTGCCTGGAGCGACGGGAGGTTTTACGAGCAGTACTTC
few	NA	TRBV6-8	TRBJ2-7	CASSPLHRPPYEQYF	TGTGCCAGCAGTCCATTGCACAGGCCCCCCTACGAGCAGTACTTC
few	TRBD2	TRBV5-1	TRBJ2-1	CASSLSGRAVDEQFF	TGCGCCAGCAGCTTAAGCGGGAGGGCGGTCGATGAGCAGTTCTTC
NA	NA	TRBV19	TRBJ2-3	CASSILSNTDTQYF	TGTGCCAGTAGTATCCTCTCCAACACAGATACGCAGTATTTT
medium-sized	TRBD2	TRBV4-1	TRBJ2-1	CASSYLAGALNEQFF	TGCGCCAGCAGCTACCTAGCGGGAGCACTTAATGAGCAGTTCTTC
medium-sized	NA	TRBV11-3	TRBJ2-3	CASSLDPSTDTQYF	TGTGCCAGCAGCTTAGATCCTAGCACAGATACGCAGTATTTT
NA	TRBD2	TRBV18	TRBJ2-2	CASSPSGDFPGELFF	TGTGCCAGCTCACCTAGCGGGGACTTTCCCGGGGAGCTGTTTTTT
large	NA	TRBV6-8	TRBJ1-1	CASSWPTEGGTEAFF	TGTGCCAGCAGTTGGCCCACGGAGGGGGGCACTGAAGCTTTCTTT
NA	NA	TRBV6-8	TRBJ2-1	CASSYEGRADYNEQFF	TGTGCCAGCAGTTACGAAGGTCGAGCGGACTACAATGAGCAGTTCTTC
few	NA	TRBV9	TRBJ1-5	CASSQGGAYSNQPQHF	TGTGCCAGCAGTCAAGGGGGAGCTTATAGCAATCAGCCCCAGCATTTT
medium-sized	TRBD1	TRBV11-3	TRBJ1-4	CASSPVPGQVLNEKLFF	TGTGCCAGCAGCCCAGTCCCGGGACAGGTTCTAAATGAAAAACTGTTTTTT
large	NA	TRBV6-8	TRBJ2-2	CASRLNAGDTGELFF	TGTGCCAGCCGGCTTAACGCAGGGGACACCGGGGAGCTGTTTTTT
medium-sized	NA	TRBV11-3	TRBJ2-2	CASSPGMNTGELFF	TGTGCCAGCAGCCCCGGGATGAACACCGGGGAGCTGTTTTTT
medium-sized	NA	TRBV11-3	TRBJ2-1	CASSFVASTFNEQFF	TGTGCCAGCAGCTTTGTTGCATCGACCTTCAATGAGCAGTTCTTC
medium-sized	TRBD2	TRBV11-3	TRBJ2-3	CASSGGGLAGEGREDTQYF	TGTGCCAGCAGCGGAGGGGGACTAGCGGGAGAAGGGAGGGAAGATACGCAGTATTTT
few	TRBD2	TRBV6-8	TRBJ2-1	CASRPRTSGVYNEQFF	TGTGCCAGCAGACCCCGGACTAGCGGGGTCTACAATGAGCAGTTCTTC
medium-sized	NA	TRBV11-3	TRBJ1-6	CASSFYTTGLPKNSPLHF	TGTGCCAGCAGCTTCTATACCACGGGCCTCCCAAAGAATTCACCCCTCCACTTT
NA	NA	TRBV19	TRBJ2-1	CASSSQGSSYNEQFF	TGTGCCAGTAGTAGTCAGGGGAGCTCCTACAATGAGCAGTTCTTC
medium-sized	NA	TRBV11-3	TRBJ2-7	CASSSRAASYEQYF	TGTGCCAGCAGCTCCCGGGCAGCCTCCTACGAGCAGTACTTC
few	NA	TRBV11-3	TRBJ1-5	CASSPRQVGQPQHF	TGTGCCAGCAGCCCCCGGCAGGTCGGTCAGCCCCAGCATTTT
few	NA	TRBV6-8	TRBJ2-3	CASSSIISLGFSGNTDTQYF	TGTGCCAGCAGCTCCATCATATCCTTGGGTTTTAGCGGTAACACAGATACGCAGTATTTT
NA	NA	TRBV9	TRBJ2-1	CASSERGSSYNEQFF	TGTGCCAGCAGTGAAAGGGGGAGCTCCTACAATGAGCAGTTCTTC
few	TRBD2	TRBV6-8	TRBJ2-2	CASNLGLAFTGELFF	TGTGCCAGCAATCTAGGACTAGCCTTCACCGGGGAGCTGTTTTTT
NA	TRBD2	TRBV5-1	TRBJ2-7	CASSLAAGGPFWEQYF	TGCGCCAGCAGCTTGGCCGCGGGAGGCCCCTTTTGGGAGCAGTACTTC
NA	NA	TRBV6-8	TRBJ2-3	CASSYSRDAPDTQYF	TGTGCCAGCAGTTACTCCCGGGATGCCCCAGATACGCAGTATTTT
NA	NA	TRBV15	TRBJ2-7	CATSSGEEKPYEQYF	TGTGCCACCAGCAGCGGGGAGGAGAAGCCCTACGAGCAGTACTTC
NA	NA	TRBV9	TRBJ2-1	CASNRGVFGDEQFF	TGTGCCAGCAACCGAGGGGTTTTTGGGGATGAGCAGTTCTTC
medium-sized	TRBD1	TRBV11-3	TRBJ1-5	CASSWGQPNSNQPQHF	TGTGCCAGCAGCTGGGGACAGCCAAATAGCAATCAGCCCCAGCATTTT
few	TRBD1	TRBV6-8	TRBJ1-6	CASSRGQGRRGSPLHF	TGTGCCAGCAGCCGAGGACAGGGCCGAAGAGGTTCACCCCTCCACTTT
NA	TRBD1	TRBV29-1	TRBJ1-1	CSVEGTGFQAFF	TGCAGCGTGGAAGGGACAGGTTTCCAAGCTTTCTTT
NA	NA	TRBV19	TRBJ2-5	CASSRSSKETQYF	TGTGCCAGTTCGAGGTCTAGTAAAGAGACCCAGTACTTC
once	NA	TRBV19	TRBJ2-3	CASSTRDLTARVSTDTQYF	TGTGCCAGTAGTACCCGGGACTTGACAGCCCGAGTTAGCACAGATACGCAGTATTTT
NA	TRBD1	TRBV29-1	TRBJ1-2	CSVDGTGRRYGYTF	TGCAGCGTTGACGGGACAGGAAGACGCTATGGCTACACCTTC
medium-sized	NA	TRBV9	TRBJ2-5	CASGGGTLETQYF	TGTGCCAGCGGCGGCGGAACCCTAGAGACCCAGTACTTC
NA	TRBD1	TRBV19	TRBJ1-1	CASSRPGQMNTEAFF	TGTGCCAGTAGTAGACCGGGACAGATGAACACTGAAGCTTTCTTT
NA	TRBD1	TRBV9	TRBJ1-6	CASSVVGTANSPLHF	TGTGCCAGCAGCGTAGTGGGGACAGCCAATTCACCCCTCCACTTT
medium-sized	TRBD2	TRBV11-3	TRBJ2-7	CASSLEAGGAYEQYF	TGTGCCAGCAGCTTAGAGGCGGGAGGGGCCTACGAGCAGTACTTC